A single sample gave rise to the 13 T cell receptor beta chains below, sequenced in a study of T cell changes during pregnancy in multiple sclerosis. Only in-frame clones appear in the TCRdb table, and some are missing; sequencing was by immunoSEQ multiplex PCR. Here the sample spans some 60,000 clones, approximately 90% being singletons. The input for sequencing was peripheral blood, taken after pregnancy. The receptors shown here come from a female donor in good health, enrolled as a control in a pregnancy study.

The rearrangement joins TRBV12-5 to TRBJ2-5, with 10 bases that match TRBD2. Trimming cost V 1 base and J 4 bases; bases outside gene matches: 6. Per germline, CDR1 LGHNT and CDR2 FRNRAP. This CDR3 region has 16 residues. This CDR3 reads CASGLGIAGGVETQYF. In DNA, the CDR3 is TGTGCTAGTGGTTTGGGGATAGCGGGGGGCGTAGAGACCCAGTACTTC.

V gene TRBV6-1 combines with J gene TRBJ1-3; 10 bases map to TRBD1. V lost 10 bases to trimming and J lost 4 bases; unmatched junction nucleotides: 4. This CDR3 comprises 13 residues. Germline CDR1 is MNHNS and CDR2 is SASEGT. The DNA of the CDR3 is TGTGCCACCGACAGGGGGCAAGGAAACACCATATATTTT. Its translation is CATDRGQGNTIYF.

CDR3 nucleotides: TGTGCCAGCAGCGTCGGATCGAGGAGGATCACTGAAGCTTTCTTT. This encodes CASSVGSRRITEAFF. The chain carries TRBV9 and TRBJ1-1; D unclear. CDR3 length: 15 amino acids. Trimming cost V 2 bases and J 4 bases, with 15 bases left between them. Germline V gene lookup returns CDR1 SGDLS and CDR2 YYNGEE.

The V call is TRBV28, the J call TRBJ2-1; 7 positions agree with TRBD2. Germline V gene sequence: CDR1 MDHEN, CDR2 SYDVKM. This CDR3 has 15 residues. The V gene end was trimmed by 6 bases and the J gene end by 6 bases; junction bases not matched to a gene: 11. CDR3 DNA: TGTGCCAGCAGCCCCCACTCGGGAGGACCCAATGAGCAGTTCTTC. This translates into CASSPHSGGPNEQFF.

In DNA form, the CDR3 reads TGTGCCAGCTCACCACCGACAGCAAACTATGGCTACACCTTC. Translation: CASSPPTANYGYTF. The chain couples TRBV18 to TRBJ1-2; the D gene is possibly TRBD1 (5 bases). The CDR3 runs to 14 residues. Trimming left V 0 bases short and J 2 bases short, with 7 bases between. The V gene's germline CDR1 is KGHSH and CDR2 LQKENI.

The genes are TRBV5-1 and TRBJ1-2, with D possibly matching TRBD1 (6 bases). The CDR3 is 13 residues long. V gave up 0 bases and J gave up 4 bases, with 7 bases separating them. CDR1 and CDR2 from the germline V gene are SGHRS and YFSETQ. CDR3 nucleotide sequence: TGCGCCAGCAGCTTGGGACAGGTCTATGGCTACACCTTC. Translation gives CASSLGQVYGYTF.

About this clone: In the same sample, other DNA sequences code for this CDR3. This sequence joins TRBV5-6 and TRBJ1-2; the D is unclear. The ends were cut back, 7 bases at V and 7 bases at J, with 11 bases in the middle. Germline V lookup: CDR1 SGHDT, CDR2 YYEEEE. The CDR3 runs to 11 residues. The CDR3 sequence: CASQGVGGYTF. CDR3 coding DNA: TGTGCCAGCCAAGGAGTCGGTGGCTACACCTTC.

This clone came up once. J is TRBJ2-7 and V is TRBV5-1; tentatively, D is TRBD2 (6 bases). CDR3 length: 12 amino acids. V shed 2 bases and J shed 4 bases, with 7 bases lying between them. CDR1 SGHRS and CDR2 YFSETQ come from the germline V gene. CDR3 amino acids: CASSLGGYEQYF. The CDR3 DNA follows: TGCGCCAGCAGCTTAGGAGGGTACGAGCAGTACTTC.

This chain connects TRBV9 to TRBJ2-1; D possibly corresponds to TRBD2 (6 bases). CDR3 size: 14 residues. V was shortened by 0 bases and J by 7 bases, with 11 bases between the two germline ends. Germline-derived CDR1 and CDR2 are SGDLS and YYNGEE. Here the CDR3 DNA reads TGTGCCAGCAGCGTAGGTGGGACTGGAAATGAGCAGTTCTTC. It yields the protein CASSVGGTGNEQFF.

This chain links TRBV27 with TRBJ2-3; D is unclear. Between the trimmed V and J ends, which lost 3 bases and 0 bases, there was a span of 10 bases. The length of the CDR3 is 15 residues. Looked up from germline, CDR1 is MNHEY and CDR2 is SMNVEV (reference sequence). The CDR3 DNA reads as TGTGCCAGCAGTTTGGGCGCCGCTAGCACAGATACGCAGTATTTT. It encodes CASSLGAASTDTQYF.

The CDR3 DNA sequence: TGCGCCAGCAGCCAAGAGGATGGACTAGCGGGAGCCTTCTCTGGGGCCAACGTCCTGACTTTC. Translation: CASSQEDGLAGAFSGANVLTF. The rearrangement links TRBV4-3 to TRBJ2-6; 13 nucleotides line up with TRBD2. Germline CDR1 LGHNA, CDR2 YSLEER. With V trimmed by 0 bases and J by 0 bases, 8 bases remained unmatched. The CDR3 has 21 residues.

This chain joins TRBV28 and TRBJ1-2; tentative D call: TRBD1 (6 bases). Trimming stripped 8 bases from V and 4 bases from J, with 20 bases between. Germline assignment: CDR1 MDHEN and CDR2 SYDVKM. The CDR3 spans 15 residues. The DNA of the CDR3 is TGTGCCAGCGTTACCCCGGACAGTAAAGGCTATGGCTACACCTTC. Encoded protein: CASVTPDSKGYGYTF.

The rearrangement links TRBV2 to TRBJ2-7, with D perhaps TRBD1 (6 bases). The CDR3 runs 15 residues. The germline gives CDR1 SNHLY, CDR2 FYNNEI. Trimming cost V 3 bases and J 2 bases, with 14 bases left between them. CDR3 protein: CASSDLSGHAYEQYF. DNA of the CDR3: TGTGCCAGCAGTGATCTGTCGGGACATGCCTACGAGCAGTACTTC.